Below, 8 T cell receptor beta chains from the same sample are listed, as sequenced in a study of blood T cell repertoires in COVID-19. Sequencing was performed with immunoSEQ multiplex PCR; in TCRdb, only in-frame clones are kept and a portion is missing. The data hold about 320,000 clones, with 89% observed a single time. Sequencing was done on a sample of PBMCs or T cells enriched from blood (not recorded which). The receptor source for this set is a man in his sixties who had recovered from COVID-19.

V gene TRBV28 combines with J gene TRBJ1-5; 8 bases fit TRBD1. The ends lost 5 bases at V and 2 bases at J; junction bases unmatched: 11. This CDR3 spans 17 amino acids. Germline-derived CDR1 and CDR2 are MDHEN and SYDVKM. The CDR3 DNA is TGTGCCAGCAGTCCCCTAGGGCAGGGACAGGGCAATCAGCCCCAGCATTTT. As protein: CASSPLGQGQGNQPQHF.

Written as DNA, the CDR3 is TGTGCCAGCAGCCCAGGACAGTTACCTAACTATGGCTACACCTTC. The encoded protein is CASSPGQLPNYGYTF. The chain joins TRBV7-3 to TRBJ1-2, with a weak D call TRBD1 (6 bases). V gave up 5 bases and J gave up 0 bases, with 13 bases separating them. The length of the CDR3 is 15 residues. Germline CDR1 SGHTA, CDR2 FQGTGA. Full variable domain (rest looked up from reference TRBV7-3 and TRBJ1-2): GAGVSQTPSNKVTEKGKYVELRCDPISGHTALYWYRQSLGQGPEFLIYFQGTGAADDSGLPNDRFFAVRPEGSVSTLKIQRTERGDSAVYLCASSPGQLPNYGYTFGSGTRLTVV.

The chain couples TRBV21-1 to TRBJ2-3; the table names TRBD2, a call not compared with the DNA. TRBV21-1 is reported as a pseudogene. The CDR3 runs 20 residues. The CDR3 DNA follows: TGTGCCAGCAGCAAAGAGGAGCCCCCGAGCGGGAGGCCCCCGCCAGATACGCAGTATTTT. Translation: CASSKEEPPSGRPPPDTQYF.

The genes are TRBV14 and TRBJ2-7, with D hard to call. The V gene lost 1 base and the J gene lost 7 bases, with 11 bases spanning the gap. Per the germline V gene, CDR1 is SGHDN and CDR2 is FVKESK. This CDR3 region has 13 residues. For the CDR3, the DNA is TGTGCCAGCAGCCAAGGATCTCTCCAGGAGCAGTACTTC. It yields the protein CASSQGSLQEQYF.

The chain uses TRBV28 and TRBJ2-4; the D is unclear. The V end lost 3 bases, the J end lost 3 bases, and 12 bases lay between the germline ends. Germline CDR1 MDHEN, CDR2 SYDVKM. The CDR3 consists of 15 residues. DNA of the CDR3: TGTGCCAGCAGTTTTGTCTCTTCAGGCAAAAACATTCAGTACTTC. This translates into CASSFVSSGKNIQYF.

The V gene is TRBV10-3, the J gene TRBJ1-1, with TRBD1 matching over 11 bases. Germline CDR1 reads ENHRY; CDR2 reads SYGVKD. J was trimmed by 2 bases and V by 8 bases; bases with no gene match: 10. The CDR3 length is 16 residues. CDR3 amino acids: CAIAAGQGVGNTEAFF. The CDR3, as DNA: TGTGCCATCGCGGCGGGACAGGGGGTGGGAAACACTGAAGCTTTCTTT.

The V and J genes are TRBV2 and TRBJ1-6, with a tentative D call TRBD1 (5 bases). The V gene's germline CDR1 is SNHLY and CDR2 FYNNEI. CDR3 length equals 15 residues. V shed 7 bases and J shed 0 bases, with 10 bases lying between them. The chain's CDR3 is CASTGGSSYNSPLHF. CDR3 DNA sequence: TGTGCCAGCACCGGGGGAAGCTCCTATAATTCACCCCTCCACTTT. The entire variable domain, with the rest obtained from reference TRBV2 and TRBJ1-6, is as follows: EPEVTQTPSHQVTQMGQEVILRCVPISNHLYFYWYRQILGQKVEFLVSFYNNEISEKSEIFDDQFSVERPDGSNFTLKIRSTKLEDSAMYFCASTGGSSYNSPLHFGNGTRLTVT.

This sequence joins TRBV6-5 and TRBJ1-5, with D perhaps TRBD1 (6 bases). CDR1 and CDR2 from the germline V gene are MNHEY and SVGAGI. Trimming left V 6 bases short and J 7 bases short, with 16 bases between. This CDR3 is 14 amino acids long. The CDR3 here is CASRKTGSGQPQHF. CDR3 coding DNA: TGTGCCAGCAGGAAAACAGGGTCCGGGCAGCCCCAGCATTTT.